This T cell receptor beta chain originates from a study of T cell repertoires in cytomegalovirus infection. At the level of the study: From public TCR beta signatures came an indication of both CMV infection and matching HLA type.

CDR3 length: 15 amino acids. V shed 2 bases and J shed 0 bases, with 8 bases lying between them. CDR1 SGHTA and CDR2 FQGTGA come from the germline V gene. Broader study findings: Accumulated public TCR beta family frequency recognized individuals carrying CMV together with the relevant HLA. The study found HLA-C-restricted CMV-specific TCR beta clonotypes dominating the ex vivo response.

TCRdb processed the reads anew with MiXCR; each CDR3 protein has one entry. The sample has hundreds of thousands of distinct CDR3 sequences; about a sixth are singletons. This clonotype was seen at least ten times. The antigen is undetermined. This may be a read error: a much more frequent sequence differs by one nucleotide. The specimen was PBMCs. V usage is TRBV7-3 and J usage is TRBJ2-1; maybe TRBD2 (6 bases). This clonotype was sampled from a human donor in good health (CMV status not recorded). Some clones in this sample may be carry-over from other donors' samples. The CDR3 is CASSLDGGSYNEQFF. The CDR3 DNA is TGTGCCAGCAGCTTAGACGGGGGCTCCTACAATGAGCAGTTCTTC. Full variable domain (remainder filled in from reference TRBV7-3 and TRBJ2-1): GAGVSQTPSNKVTEKGKYVELRCDPISGHTALYWYRQSLGQGPEFLIYFQGTGAADDSGLPNDRFFAVRPEGSVSTLKIQRTERGDSAVYLCASSLDGGSYNEQFFGPGTRLTVL.